This T cell receptor beta chain was identified in a study of cytomegalovirus exposure and HLA in healthy donors (dated by TCRdb to the late 2010s). For the wider study: An earlier analysis of several hundred of the donors reported 276 Gb of sequence data and around 120 million unique TCR beta sequences obtained from about 200 million T cells. Among approximately 370 genotyped donors of the cohort, an average of around 250,000 unique TCR beta nucleotide sequences was sequenced per donor, of which about 20% were non-productive. A later genetic analysis took genome-wide SNP genotypes for about 65% of the 666 donors and used that subset as a discovery cohort. Along with the approximately 700-subject first cohort, a separate validation cohort of over a hundred different subjects was used. The later analysis used no new phenotypic data to find candidate immune exposures, relying instead on TCR beta sequences and their occurrence across donors. The study profiled the T cell repertoires of 500 to 800 subjects by immunosequencing and related them to cytomegalovirus serostatus. In a later analysis, previously published TCR beta repertoires from hundreds of donors were re-analyzed and high-resolution HLA genotyping was added so that TCR occurrence patterns could be studied. Typing coverage differed by locus: A, B, C, DRB1 and DQB1 were typed in about 620-630 donors, DQA1 in about 500, DPA1 in roughly 590, and DPB1 in roughly 470. An early release that covered some 630 HLA-typed donors contained about 300 gigabases of sequencing data and some 87 million unique TCR sequences. Donor age, sex, ethnicity and CMV serostatus were compiled together with the repertoire data. To decide whether each TCR beta V gene segment behaved as functional or pseudogenic, an earlier analysis of approximately 620 of the donors relied on high-throughput TCR beta sequencing. Among the roughly 380 genotyped donors, approximately 77% belonged to the genetic ancestry cluster associated with self-reported Caucasian donors. Class I and class II HLA loci were covered by the typing at four-digit resolution. All discovery cohort repertoires had been generated on a single sequencing platform. The study combined high-throughput TCR immunosequencing, statistical association of individual TCRs with disease status, and machine learning to predict cytomegalovirus infection status. A few DR-DQ haplotypes were treated as single units for association and clustering because of strong linkage in the cohort. The study aimed to test whether cataloging public T cell receptors could reveal signatures of past pathogen exposure. Beyond this particular receptor, the publication reports: Because counts were too low, roughly 18 rarely observed V segments, including chromosome 9 orphons, were left out of the earlier analysis of roughly 600 of the donors. Because HLA typing was unavailable for some donors at each locus, only the typed subset was used in association tests. Only TCR beta chains were sequenced in this cohort, and the absence of alpha or paired-chain data limited detectable features. Compared with equally common non-associated chains, HLA-associated TCR beta chains in a later analysis were more clonally expanded and had lower generation probabilities. It was suggested by the authors that the approach could potentially be generalized to other disease states and immunological phenotypes. An association between a missense DCLRE1C variant and V-gene and J-gene trimming of TCR beta chains was found in a later genetic analysis and replicated in an independent cohort. Presence/absence analyses assumed roughly uniform sequencing depth across donors, an assumption that may not hold. According to a later analysis, parvovirus B19, influenza, CMV and Epstein-Barr virus appeared linked to several top co-occurrence clusters. Correlated functional status among segregating V segments might be attributable to linkage disequilibrium, but an unknown experimental factor could not be ruled out. A later analysis associated 15,000 or so TCR beta sequences with specific HLA alleles at a false discovery rate of 0.05. When HLA alleles, especially DR and DQ, strongly co-occurred, TCR associations were difficult to assign to individual alleles. Most TCR sequences were observed very rarely across donors, whereas some public TCRs were present in many individuals. A few of the identified cytomegalovirus-associated TCR beta chains were confirmed in vitro to be specific for cytomegalovirus antigens. According to a later analysis, most CMV-associated TCR beta chains appeared to be HLA-restricted, and the HLA associations seemed to be driven largely by CMV exposure. In a later genetic analysis, fewer N-insertions in productive TCRs were reported among donors in an Asian-associated ancestry cluster than the 666-donor mean. A group of highly shared sequence variants was considered likely to be a technical artifact of the sequencing pipeline. Broadly in line with IMGT annotations, most TCR beta V segments showed up in productive rearrangements about 90% or about 30% of the time in an earlier analysis of several hundred of the donors. A further reported finding was that TCR beta sequences accurately predicted the HLA-A and HLA-B alleles for most subjects in the first cohort. The study listed 150 to 200 TCR beta chains as associated with cytomegalovirus. The classifier was reported to diagnose cytomegalovirus status with high specificity and sensitivity in both the original and validation cohorts. According to a later analysis, TCR association rates differed among HLA loci, with DRB1 alleles showing the most associated TCRs and HLA-C alleles showing the fewest. CMV serostatus was the only immune exposure information available for the cohort.

The library came from the immunoSEQ multiplex PCR assay. A mixture of 60 forward primers for TCR Vbeta segments and 13 reverse primers for TCR Jbeta segments was used in the multiplex PCR. The CDR3 region of rearranged TCR beta genes was amplified from genomic DNA with a multiplex PCR assay. The amplified TCR beta libraries were sequenced on the Illumina HiSeq System as 87-base-pair reads. Per the authors' processing: Across the 670 or so repertoires, a later analysis counted 75 million to 90 million unique TCR beta chains, around 11 million of which were shared by at least two donors. To remove PCR and sequencing errors, raw reads were error-corrected and collapsed into unique sequences using a nearest-neighbor algorithm that merged closely related sequences. CDR3 sequences were aligned to IMGT reference sequences to assign V, D and J gene segments. For a sequence to be retained, a match of at least six nucleotides to both a V gene segment and a J gene segment was required. Rearrangements were classified as productive when the CDR3 lacked stop codons and remained in frame with V and J, and all other rearrangements were classified as non-productive. CDR3 was defined by IMGT convention, running from the second conserved V-encoded cysteine to the conserved J-encoded phenylalanine. The earlier analysis of approximately 500 of the donors excluded sequences that lacked an unambiguous match to a single V gene segment. An earlier analysis of a few hundred of the donors classified V segments as functional when productive rearrangements were above 56.7% and as segregating when the standard deviation between donors was above 5%. A statistical classification framework was built for diagnosing cytomegalovirus status from the catalog of TCR beta chain sequences. V and J gene assignment, in a later analysis, came from comparing TCR nucleotide sequences with IMGT/GENE-DB human TR gene sequences. In a later analysis, CDR3 sequences and most-parsimonious VDJ recombination scenarios were assigned using the TCRdist pipeline. In a later analysis, each TCR beta chain was defined by its CDR3 amino acid sequence together with its V-gene family, and reads lacking a unique V-gene family were excluded. To address suspected cross-contamination and a sequencing artifact, a later analysis removed several hundred highly shared, low-generation-probability nucleotide sequences. For each public chain, a later analysis derived a clonal expansion index from normalized ranks of inferred template counts within each repertoire. A later analysis computed generation probabilities with a VDJ recombination model fitted to out-of-frame rearrangements, and checked the results against IGoR. In a later analysis, hypergeometric tests were used to score TCR-TCR, TCR-HLA and TCR-CMV co-occurrence, with a repertoire-size bias correction applied to TCR pairs. False discovery rates were estimated in a later analysis by permuting HLA or CMV assignments 20 times. In a later analysis, co-occurring TCRs were grouped using DBSCAN, and TCRdist sequence similarity was added for clustering within HLA-allele-positive subsets. Co-occurrence clustering excluded repertoires with fewer than 30,000 or more than 120,000 public chains, plus five with anomalous nucleotide sharing. Entries here come from immuneACCESS through TCRdb and include only in-frame sequences with V and J called. Some clones fail to appear in such tables; in the studies checked, an unresolved V gene covers under half of the shortfall, and the cause of the remainder is unknown. D and trimming come from the DNA, and the V and J calls and clone size come from that table. This sample comprises 200,000 to 250,000 clones, more than 70% of them detected only once. The top ten hold around 1.4% of the sample.

For this clone: The target of this receptor is not known. Base qualities are not provided; no much larger clone lies one nucleotide away.

In total, roughly 670 healthy bone marrow donors made up the cohort. At the time of sampling, all cohort members were nominally healthy, though unrecorded immune exposures were likely present. Of the approximately 670 cohort members, just under 300 had a positive CMV serostatus and about 350 had a negative one, while no CMV serostatus was recorded for the donor. Each donor provided a peripheral blood sample, and peripheral blood mononuclear cells were used for TCR beta sequencing. Genomic DNA was extracted from the blood cell samples with the Qiagen DNeasy Blood Extraction Kit. The TCR originated in a human donor in good health. Sequencing input: PBMCs.

This receptor has the CDR3 CASSDQGAGNEKLFF. The nucleotide sequence reads as follows: TGTGCCAGCAGTGACCAGGGGGCAGGGAATGAAAAACTGTTTTTT. This chain is built from TRBV28 and TRBJ1-4, and TRBD1 aligns with 8 junction nucleotides. In the germline V gene, CDR1 corresponds to MDHEN and CDR2 to SYDVKM. The CDR3 holds 15 amino acids from the cysteine to the phenylalanine. Only the CDR3 DNA is retained, 45 bases long and in frame from the first base. V is pruned by 5 bases and J by 5 bases, leaving 7 bases of the junction without a gene match.